This T cell receptor (beta chain) originates from a study of neurological immune-mediated disorders. Broader study findings: Multiple sclerosis patients had less TCR clonal expansion than even healthy controls, unlike HTLV-1-associated myelopathy. The absence of shared CDR3 amino acid sequences among expanded clones across subjects suggests private repertoires in all groups.

The cDNA came from 5'RACE with 10-nucleotide random UMIs. TCRdb analysed the 5' RACE reads with MiXCR anew, one entry per CDR3 protein. The table has tens of thousands of distinct CDR3 sequences, more than 4.5% seen once. V was trimmed by 5 bases and J by 2 bases, leaving 8 bases between them. Looked up from germline, CDR1 is SGHRS and CDR2 is YFSETQ. The CDR3 spans 13 residues. This clonotype showed up many times. What it binds is unknown. Material for sequencing was CD4+ T cells from blood. The J gene is TRBJ1-5, the V gene TRBV5-1; no clear D. The receptor was derived from a man younger than 35 in good health. The CDR3 loop is CASSPEGNQPQHF. CDR3 DNA sequence: TGCGCCAGCAGTCCTGAAGGCAATCAGCCCCAGCATTTT.